The T cell receptor beta chain described here comes from a study of T cell repertoires in cytomegalovirus infection. A single record per CDR3 protein comes from TCRdb applying MiXCR to the reads. The sample has about 900,000 distinct CDR3 sequences, around 32% seen once. Trimming stripped 6 bases from V and 2 bases from J, with 13 bases between. CDR3 length: 15 amino acids. The germline V gene has CDR1 SEHNR and CDR2 FQNEAQ (reference sequence). This clonotype came up a few times. Antigen: not known. The clonotype was recovered from a human donor in good health (CMV status not recorded). Some clones in this sample may be carry-over from other donors' samples. V usage is TRBV7-9 and J usage is TRBJ2-2; either TRBD1 or TRBD2 may supply D (5 bases each). The sample in question was cultured CD8+ T cells from PBMCs, obtained from culture after CMV antigen stimulation. The CDR3: CASRPGTSNTGELFF. The CDR3, as DNA: TGTGCCAGCAGACCCGGGACCTCTAACACCGGGGAGCTGTTTTTT.